The 8 T cell receptor beta chains below come from one sample, sequenced in a study of T cell responses to AZD1222 COVID-19 vaccine. The method was immunoSEQ multiplex PCR; TCRdb's version includes in-frame clones alone and lacks a portion of them. The table lists over 120,000 clones. The sequencing sample was made of peripheral blood. The receptors stem from an adult in good health.

The chain couples TRBV5-4 to TRBJ1-4; no clear D gene. Germline V CDR1 and CDR2: SGHNT, YYREEE (reference sequence). V was trimmed by 0 bases and J by 7 bases, leaving 7 bases between them. The CDR3 is 13 residues long. CDR3 bases: TGTGCCAGCAGCTTGGCCGGATCTGAAAAACTGTTTTTT. Amino acids: CASSLAGSEKLFF. Combining the CDR3 with reference TRBV5-4 and TRBJ1-4 gives the whole variable domain ETGVTQSPTHLIKTRGQQVTLRCSSQSGHNTVSWYQQALGQGPQFIFQYYREEENGRGNFPPRFSGLQFPNYSSELNVNALELDDSALYLCASSLAGSEKLFFGSGTQLSVL.

The rearrangement joins TRBV21-1 to TRBJ2-7; the table's D call, TRBD1, has no DNA check behind it. TRBV21-1 corresponds to a pseudogene. This CDR3 has 14 residues. The CDR3 region is CASSTDRECYEQYF. CDR3 nucleotide sequence: TGTGCCAGCAGCACGGACAGGGAGTGCTACGAGCAGTACTTC.

The J gene is TRBJ2-1, the V gene TRBV2; D uncertain. Germline assignment: CDR1 SNHLY and CDR2 FYNNEI. CDR3 length: 11 residues. Trimming removed 6 bases at V and 10 bases at J, with 10 bases between. CDR3: CASSPRPEQFF. The DNA of the CDR3 is TGTGCCAGCAGCCCCCGACCGGAGCAGTTCTTC. Full variable domain (remainder filled in from reference TRBV2 and TRBJ2-1): EPEVTQTPSHQVTQMGQEVILRCVPISNHLYFYWYRQILGQKVEFLVSFYNNEISEKSEIFDDQFSVERPDGSNFTLKIRSTKLEDSAMYFCASSPRPEQFFGPGTRLTVL.

The chain recombines TRBV4-2 with TRBJ2-7, with TRBD1 as a possible D gene (5 bases). V lost 0 bases and J lost 6, with 6 bases in between. The CDR3 runs to 12 residues. Germline values: CDR1 LGHNA, CDR2 YNFKEQ. The CDR3 loop is CASSQEGVEQYF. The CDR3 region has the DNA TGTGCCAGCAGCCAAGAAGGGGTCGAGCAGTACTTC.

The chain couples TRBV30 to TRBJ2-2, with D perhaps matching TRBD1 or TRBD2 (5 bases each). The CDR3 has 17 residues. The germline V gene encodes CDR1 GTSNPN and CDR2 SVGIG (reference sequence). The V end was cut by 1 base, the J end by 7 bases, with 22 bases between. The CDR3 sequence: CAWSGPRGPADGGELFF. The DNA for the CDR3 is TGTGCCTGGAGTGGGCCTCGGGGCCCGGCGGATGGCGGGGAGCTGTTTTTT.

The chain links TRBV3-1 (or the pseudogene TRBV3-2) to TRBJ2-4, with a possible D match to TRBD2 (5 bases). V lost 2 bases and J lost 9, with 14 bases in between. CDR3 length: 14 amino acids. Germline CDR1 and CDR2: LGHDT and YNNKEL (reference sequence). CDR3 sequence (DNA): TGTGCCAGCAGCCAAACGGACTCGAGTGGCATTCAGTACTTC. Encoded protein: CASSQTDSSGIQYF.

This sequence joins TRBV7-8 and TRBJ1-4, with D hard to call. Germline V gene lookup returns CDR1 SGHVS and CDR2 FQNEAQ. Trimming removed 1 base at V and 8 bases at J, with 5 bases between. The CDR3 loop spans 12 amino acids. CDR3 in DNA: TGTGCCAGCAGCTTAGTTAGCGAAAAACTGTTTTTT. Its translation: CASSLVSEKLFF. Looking up the rest from reference TRBV7-8 and TRBJ1-4 gives the full variable domain: GAGVSQSPRYKVAKRGQDVALRCDPISGHVSLFWYQQALGQGPEFLTYFQNEAQLDKSGLPSDRFFAERPEGSVSTLKIQRTQQEDSAVYLCASSLVSEKLFFGSGTQLSVL.

This rearrangement joins TRBV7-9 to TRBJ1-5; 9 nucleotides align to TRBD1. With 1 base clipped from V and 0 bases from J, the junction kept 10 bases outside the gene matches. The CDR3 contains 19 residues. Germline CDR1 reads SEHNR; CDR2 reads FQNEAQ (reference sequence). The DNA for the CDR3 is TGTGCCAGCAGCTTAGAAACCGGGACAGGGCCCTTTAGCAATCAGCCCCAGCATTTT. Translation gives CASSLETGTGPFSNQPQHF.